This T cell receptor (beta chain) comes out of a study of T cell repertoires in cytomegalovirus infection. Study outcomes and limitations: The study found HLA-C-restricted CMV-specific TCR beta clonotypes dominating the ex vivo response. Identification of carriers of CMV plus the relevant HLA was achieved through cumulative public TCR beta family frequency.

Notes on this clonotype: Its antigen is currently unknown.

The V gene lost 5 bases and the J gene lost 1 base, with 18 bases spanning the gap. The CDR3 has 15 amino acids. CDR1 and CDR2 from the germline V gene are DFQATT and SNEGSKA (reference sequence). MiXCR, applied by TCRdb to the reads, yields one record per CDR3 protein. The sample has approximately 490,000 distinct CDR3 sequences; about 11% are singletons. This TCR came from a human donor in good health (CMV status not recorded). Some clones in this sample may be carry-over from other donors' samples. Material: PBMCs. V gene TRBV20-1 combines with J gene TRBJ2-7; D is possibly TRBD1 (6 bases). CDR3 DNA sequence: TGCAGTGCTCATAAAACAGGGTACGCGTCCTACGAGCAGTACTTC. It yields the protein CSAHKTGYASYEQYF.